This T cell receptor (beta chain) emerged from a study of CD8 T cells in Susac syndrome. Reverse transcription used about 0.45 to 1 ug RNA and random hexamers. TCRdb re-analysed the immunoSEQ multiplex PCR reads in MiXCR, keeping a single row per CDR3 protein. The repertoire includes 110,000 or so distinct CDR3 sequences, roughly 95% of them detected once, and 0.096% sits in the top ten. This CDR3 has 15 residues. Looked up from germline, CDR1 is LGHDT and CDR2 is YNNKEL (reference sequence). V lost 0 bases to trimming and J lost 4 bases, with 13 bases between them. This clonotype occurred once. TCR beta was sequenced from blood CD8+ and CD4+ T cells.

The J gene is TRBJ2-7, the V gene TRBV3-1; no firm D call. The sample comprised CD4+ T cells from PBMCs. The source is a human donor in good health. CDR3 sequence: CASSQDQSLKYEQYF. For the CDR3, the DNA is TGTGCCAGCAGCCAAGATCAAAGTCTCAAATACGAGCAGTACTTC.